The 15 T cell receptor beta chains below all came from one sample that was sequenced in a study of T cells and Merkel cell carcinoma outcomes. Measured with immunoSEQ multiplex PCR; TCRdb has only the in-frame clones, and not every one. The data contain under 25,000 clones, 82% of them singletons. Sequencing was carried out using tumor tissue from Merkel cell carcinoma. These receptors were obtained from a human donor with Merkel cell carcinoma.

This chain uses TRBV15 with TRBJ1-1; 9 bases are a match to TRBD1. The CDR3 is 15 residues long. Germline V lookup: CDR1 LNHNV, CDR2 YYDKDF (reference sequence). J gave up 0 bases and V 5 bases, and 4 bases lay outside the gene matches. DNA for the CDR3: TGTGCCACCAGCGCTAACAGGGGGCTGAACACTGAAGCTTTCTTT. Protein sequence: CATSANRGLNTEAFF.

The chain links TRBV29-1 to TRBJ2-7; 12 bases map to TRBD1. With V trimmed by 6 bases and J by 6 bases, 9 bases remained unmatched. CDR1 and CDR2 from the germline V gene are SQVTM and ANQGSEA. There are 14 residues in the CDR3. CDR3 sequence: CSVIPGQGAREQYF. CDR3 DNA: TGCAGCGTCATTCCGGGACAGGGGGCTCGCGAGCAGTACTTC.

The chain is built from TRBV18 and TRBJ1-2; 7 nucleotides match TRBD1. The CDR3 length is 15 residues. CDR1 and CDR2 (germline): KGHSH, LQKENI. The J segment lost 4 bases and the V segment lost 0 bases, leaving 5 bases of the junction unmatched. The CDR3 DNA reads TGTGCCAGCTCACCACCGATGAGGGGGCCCTATGGCTACACCTTC. As protein: CASSPPMRGPYGYTF. Filled out from reference TRBV18 and TRBJ1-2, the complete variable domain reads NAGVMQNPRHLVRRRGQEARLRCSPMKGHSHVYWYRQLPEEGLKFMVYLQKENIIDESGMPKERFSAEFPKEGPSILRIQQVVRGDSAAYFCASSPPMRGPYGYTFGSGTRLTVV.

The table lists this clone with a few counts. CDR3 protein: CASSQRLKEKLFF. CDR3 sequence (DNA): TGCGCCAGCAGTCAACGACTGAAAGAAAAACTGTTTTTT. The chain uses TRBV23-1 and TRBJ1-4, with unresolved D. TRBV23-1 is assigned to the ORF class and has an uncertain function. The CDR3 length is 13 residues. Trimming shortened V by 2 bases and J by 8 bases, and 9 bases separated the two germline ends.

This rearrangement joins TRBV6-5 to TRBJ2-3; D not resolved. The length of the CDR3 is 12 residues. Germline CDR1 is MNHEY and CDR2 is SVGAGI. The germline V and J ends were trimmed by 7 bases and 5 bases, with 10 bases remaining between them. The CDR3 bases are TGTGCCAGCACCTCGCTAGGAGATACGCAGTATTTT. Translation gives CASTSLGDTQYF.

CDR3 sequence: CASSLETYYLPHTEAFF. The DNA for the CDR3 is TGTGCCAGCAGCTTAGAGACCTACTATTTACCCCACACTGAAGCTTTCTTT. The chain joins TRBV11-3 to TRBJ1-1; D is ambiguous. This CDR3 spans 17 amino acids. CDR1 SGHNT and CDR2 YENEEA come from the germline V gene. V was pared by 0 bases and J by 3 bases, with 17 bases between. Using reference TRBV11-3 and TRBJ1-1 for the parts outside the CDR3, the full variable domain is EAGVVQSPRYKIIEKKQPVAFWCNPISGHNTLYWYLQNLGQGPELLIRYENEEAVDDSQLPKDRFSAERLKGVDSTLKIQPAELGDSAVYLCASSLETYYLPHTEAFFGQGTRLTVV.

This chain uses TRBV12-5 with TRBJ2-2; D is unresolved. The CDR3 runs 13 residues. The germline gives CDR1 LGHNT, CDR2 FRNRAP. V was cut by 0 bases and J by 5 bases, with 4 bases left in between. CDR3 DNA sequence: TGTGCTAGTGGTTTGGTACAGACCGGGGAGCTGTTTTTT. Its protein is CASGLVQTGELFF.

Relative to its sample, this clone is large. V is TRBV6-1 and J is TRBJ1-5; D remains ambiguous. Looked up from germline, CDR1 is MNHNS and CDR2 is SASEGT. CDR3 length: 13 amino acids. Trimming took 3 bases from V and 5 from J, leaving 8 bases between them. Here the CDR3 reads CASSESGDQPQHF. DNA of the CDR3: TGTGCCAGCAGTGAGTCAGGTGATCAGCCCCAGCATTTT.

The chain has TRBV6-5 and TRBJ1-3; D unclear. Trimming shortened V by 10 bases and J by 4 bases, and 8 bases separated the two germline ends. CDR1 and CDR2 from the germline V gene are MNHEY and SVGAGI. The length of the CDR3 is 11 residues. The CDR3 region has the DNA TGTGCCACCCAACAGGGAAACACCATATATTTT. Protein sequence: CATQQGNTIYF.

The rearrangement joins TRBV5-1 to TRBJ2-1; tentatively, D is TRBD2 (6 bases). V gave up 4 bases and J gave up 0 bases, with 14 bases separating them. There are 16 residues in the CDR3. Germline loops: CDR1 SGHRS, CDR2 YFSETQ. The CDR3 DNA reads as TGCGCCAGCAGCCCGGGGACTTCCAACTCCTACAATGAGCAGTTCTTC. Protein: CASSPGTSNSYNEQFF.

This rearrangement joins TRBV9 to TRBJ1-3; D may be TRBD1 (5 bases). Germline CDR1 SGDLS, CDR2 YYNGEE. The CDR3 is made up of 14 amino acids. V was pared by 0 bases and J by 5 bases, with 9 bases between. CDR3 amino acids: CASSVGDFRNTIYF. The CDR3 region has the DNA TGTGCCAGCAGCGTAGGGGACTTTCGAAACACCATATATTTT.

Comment on this clone: Other DNA sequences in the sample encode the same CDR3. The V and J genes are TRBV11-2 and TRBJ2-2; D may be TRBD2 (5 bases). Germline-derived CDR1 and CDR2 are SGHAT and FQNNGV. The CDR3 runs to 13 residues. The V end lost 1 base, the J end lost 5 bases, and 5 bases lay between the germline ends. The CDR3 loop reads CASSLGRTGELFF. The CDR3 DNA reads as TGTGCCAGCAGCTTAGGGAGGACCGGGGAGCTGTTTTTT.

The genes are TRBV19 and TRBJ1-2; D may be TRBD1 (5 bases). This CDR3 has 16 residues. The germline V and J ends were trimmed by 4 bases and 4 bases, with 19 bases remaining between them. Germline values: CDR1 LNHDA, CDR2 SQIVND (reference sequence). The CDR3 sequence: CASSKGLPPRGYGYTF. CDR3 DNA: TGTGCCAGTAGTAAGGGGTTACCGCCAAGGGGCTATGGCTACACCTTC.

To note about this clone: In the same sample, other DNA sequences code for this CDR3. This chain joins TRBV7-9 and TRBJ2-5; D unresolved. Germline V gene data show CDR1 as SEHNR and CDR2 as FQNEAQ (reference sequence). V was cut by 4 bases and J by 6 bases, with 3 bases left in between. This CDR3 comprises 10 residues. As DNA, the CDR3 is TGTGCCAGCAGCTCCCAGACCCAGTACTTC. It codes for CASSSQTQYF.

The J gene is TRBJ2-5, the V gene TRBV7-9; 10 bases fit TRBD2. CDR1 is SEHNR and CDR2 is FQNEAQ in the germline V gene (reference sequence). With V trimmed by 5 bases and J by 1 base, 4 bases remained unmatched. The CDR3 extends over 15 amino acids. The CDR3 DNA sequence: TGTGCCAGCAGCCATTTAGCGGGGGGCCAAGAGACCCAGTACTTC. This codes for CASSHLAGGQETQYF.